The 32 T cell receptor beta chains reported below all come from one sample, sequenced in a study of CD8+ T cells in alopecia areata (dated by TCRdb to 2017 to 2018). The protocol used for the library was the immunoSEQ multiplex PCR assay. To provide template for TCR sequencing, every sample had RNA extracted and reverse transcribed into cDNA. In its TCRdb copy, this immuneACCESS table keeps in-frame sequences only and misses some clones. Where compared with another copy, unresolved V genes explain less than half of these, and the others have no known cause. The sample contains some 170,000 clones, about 55% of them found a single time. Clones ranked in the top ten supply approximately 11% of the sample. Taken with the paper, the label for time point translates to: about 25 weeks on oral tofacitinib. This specimen's treatment or condition label, interpreted: oral pan-JAK inhibitor, 5-10 mg twice daily.

This specimen was CD8+ T cells sorted from blood, taken at week 24, from a patient treated with tofacitinib. These receptors all come from a human donor with alopecia areata.

The chain carries TRBV2 and TRBJ1-1; D possibly corresponds to TRBD1 (6 bases). Germline loops: CDR1 SNHLY, CDR2 FYNNEI. V shed 3 bases and J shed 4 bases, with 21 bases lying between them. This CDR3 region has 17 residues. CDR3 amino acids: CASSEGQGRRSSTEAFF. In DNA form, the CDR3 reads TGTGCCAGCAGTGAGGGTCAGGGGCGGCGCAGCAGCACTGAAGCTTTCTTT. The full variable domain, with the rest looked up from reference TRBV2 and TRBJ1-1, is EPEVTQTPSHQVTQMGQEVILRCVPISNHLYFYWYRQILGQKVEFLVSFYNNEISEKSEIFDDQFSVERPDGSNFTLKIRSTKLEDSAMYFCASSEGQGRRSSTEAFFGQGTRLTVV.

V usage is TRBV11-2 and J usage is TRBJ2-7, with 7 bases aligning to TRBD2. The germline gives CDR1 SGHAT, CDR2 FQNNGV. The ends lost 3 bases at V and 1 base at J; junction bases unmatched: 9. The CDR3 consists of 16 residues. The CDR3 DNA sequence: TGTGCCAGCAGCTTTGAAGCGGGGTCGGGATCCTACGAGCAGTACTTC. Its translation is CASSFEAGSGSYEQYF. The full variable domain, rest sourced from reference TRBV11-2 and TRBJ2-7, is EAGVAQSPRYKIIEKRQSVAFWCNPISGHATLYWYQQILGQGPKLLIQFQNNGVVDDSQLPKDRFSAERLKGVDSTLKIQPAKLEDSAVYLCASSFEAGSGSYEQYFGPGTRLTVT.

The chain recombines TRBV19 with TRBJ2-7, with D hard to call. Trimming stripped 6 bases from V and 5 bases from J, with 14 bases between. The CDR3 runs to 13 residues. Germline V gene lookup returns CDR1 LNHDA and CDR2 SQIVND (reference sequence). CDR3 DNA: TGTGCCAGTAGCCCGATCTTGGGAAACGAGCAGTACTTC. Its protein product is CASSPILGNEQYF. Supplemented by reference TRBV19 and TRBJ2-7, the full variable domain reads DGGITQSPKYLFRKEGQNVTLSCEQNLNHDAMYWYRQDPGQGLRLIYYSQIVNDFQKGDIAEGYSVSREKKESFPLTVTSAQKNPTAFYLCASSPILGNEQYFGPGTRLTVT.

The CDR3 bases are TGTGCCAGCAGCTTAGATCCAAGAACAGATACGCAGTATTTT. Protein product: CASSLDPRTDTQYF. The rearrangement uses TRBV11-3 and TRBJ2-3; D is undetermined. The CDR3 loop spans 14 amino acids. CDR1 SGHNT and CDR2 YENEEA come from the germline V gene. V dropped 0 bases and J dropped 3 bases, with 7 bases sitting between them.

This clone occurred a few times. This sequence joins TRBV7-9 and TRBJ2-1; 10 bases are shared with TRBD1. CDR3 size: 15 residues. From germline, CDR1 is SEHNR and CDR2 FQNEAQ (reference sequence). The trim removed 5 bases at V and 1 base at J, leaving 2 bases unmatched. The CDR3 loop reads CASSRQGASYNEQFF. In nucleotides, the CDR3 is TGTGCCAGCAGCCGACAGGGGGCATCCTACAATGAGCAGTTCTTC.

The V call is TRBV4-1, the J call TRBJ2-1; TRBD2 might be the D (5 bases). In germline, CDR1 is MGHRA, CDR2 YSYEKL. Trimming shortened V by 0 bases and J by 10 bases, and 10 bases separated the two germline ends. The CDR3 is 13 residues long. The CDR3 nucleotides read TGCGCCAGCAGCCAAGAGTTGAGGGAGGAGCAGTTCTTC. Its protein product is CASSQELREEQFF.

The rearrangement links TRBV6-6 to TRBJ1-1; D is unclear. CDR1 is MNHNY, CDR2 SVGAGI, per germline (reference sequence). The CDR3 is 16 amino acids. V dropped 0 bases and J dropped 1 base, with 12 bases sitting between them. CDR3 nucleotides: TGTGCCAGCAGTTACTCGGTTAGGTCCGAGAACACTGAAGCTTTCTTT. It codes for CASSYSVRSENTEAFF.

This chain uses TRBV7-9 with TRBJ2-2; D possibly matches TRBD1 or TRBD2 (5 bases each). This CDR3 contains 13 residues. From germline, CDR1 is SEHNR and CDR2 FQNEAQ (reference sequence). The V gene lost 5 bases and the J gene lost 7 bases, with 11 bases spanning the gap. The CDR3 DNA sequence: TGTGCCAGCAGCCCCAGGGAGTTCGGGGAGCTGTTTTTT. As protein: CASSPREFGELFF.

The CDR3 protein is CASSQVQGKDTEAFF. The CDR3 bases are TGCGCCAGCAGCCAAGTCCAGGGGAAGGACACTGAAGCTTTCTTT. This chain connects TRBV4-1 to TRBJ1-1, with TRBD1 as a possible D gene (6 bases). Germline CDR1 MGHRA, CDR2 YSYEKL. The ends were cut back, 1 base at V and 3 bases at J, with 12 bases in the middle. The CDR3 is made up of 15 amino acids.

The V and J genes are TRBV13 and TRBJ1-1, with TRBD1 matching 12 bases. From germline, CDR1 is PRHDT and CDR2 FYEKMQ (reference sequence). The CDR3 contains 17 residues. V was pared by 6 bases and J by 0 bases, with 8 bases of the junction left unmatched. CDR3 bases: TGTGCCAGCAGGAACCGGGACAGGGGGCTGCTGAACACTGAAGCTTTCTTT. Translation: CASRNRDRGLLNTEAFF.

The rearrangement joins TRBV30 to TRBJ2-1, with a possible D match to TRBD1 (5 bases). The V gene's germline CDR1 is GTSNPN and CDR2 SVGIG (reference sequence). The CDR3 consists of 13 residues. The V gene lost 3 bases and the J gene lost 8 bases, with 14 bases spanning the gap. CDR3 in amino acids: CAWRERGADEQFF. The CDR3 DNA is TGTGCCTGGAGGGAAAGGGGTGCAGATGAGCAGTTCTTC.

The chain links TRBV30 to TRBJ1-1; D is possibly TRBD1 (5 bases). Looked up from germline, CDR1 is GTSNPN and CDR2 is SVGIG (reference sequence). With 3 bases removed from V and 7 bases from J, the gap between germline ends came to 12 bases. CDR3 size: 12 residues. The CDR3 bases are TGTGCCTGGAGGGGACCGGGGGGTGAAGCTTTCTTT. It specifies CAWRGPGGEAFF.

This clone has just a few counts. The chain joins TRBV5-5 to TRBJ1-1; D is perhaps TRBD1 (5 bases). V lost 3 bases and J lost 8, with 20 bases in between. CDR1 is SGHKS and CDR2 is YYEKEE in the germline V gene (reference sequence). The CDR3 runs to 15 residues. The DNA for the CDR3 is TGTGCCAGCAGCTACGCTCTCCGGGACGGCGACGAAGCTTTCTTT. It is translated as CASSYALRDGDEAFF.

The chain carries TRBV27 and TRBJ2-7; 10 positions match TRBD1. CDR1 and CDR2 (germline): MNHEY, SMNVEV (reference sequence). V shed 6 bases and J 4 bases; nucleotides not matched to a gene: 6. The CDR3 is 14 amino acids. CDR3 sequence reads: CASSNPGQGYEQYF. The CDR3 DNA reads as TGTGCCAGCAGCAATCCGGGACAGGGGTACGAGCAGTACTTC.

There are a few counts of this clone. The chain uses TRBV9 and TRBJ1-1; D is possibly TRBD1 (6 bases). The CDR3 is made up of 14 amino acids. Trimming took off 4 bases at V and 1 base at J, with 11 bases between the two ends. Germline V lookup: CDR1 SGDLS, CDR2 YYNGEE. The CDR3 DNA reads TGTGCCAGCAGCTCGGGGGGCTCGAACACTGAAGCTTTCTTT. Encoded protein: CASSSGGSNTEAFF.

The V and J genes are TRBV29-1 and TRBJ2-6, with D perhaps given as TRBD1 or TRBD2 (5 bases each). The CDR3 is 15 amino acids. The germline gives CDR1 SQVTM, CDR2 ANQGSEA. V dropped 6 bases and J dropped 0 bases, with 12 bases sitting between them. CDR3 region: CSVGTVSSGANVLTF. The DNA for the CDR3 is TGCAGCGTAGGGACGGTGAGCTCTGGGGCCAACGTCCTGACTTTC.

This clone was observed a handful of times. The CDR3 DNA is TGCAGCGTTGCCGGGACTAAGGCTGACAATGAGCAGTTCTTC. Amino acids: CSVAGTKADNEQFF. This sequence joins TRBV29-1 and TRBJ2-1; 7 positions agree with TRBD2. J lost 5 bases, V lost 4 bases, and 8 bases had no gene match. Germline values: CDR1 SQVTM, CDR2 ANQGSEA. This CDR3 spans 14 amino acids.

In this sample, this clone turned up a few times. V gene TRBV29-1 combines with J gene TRBJ2-7, with D perhaps TRBD2 (6 bases). The V gene lost 6 bases and the J gene lost 5 bases, with 11 bases spanning the gap. The CDR3 spans 11 residues. Germline values: CDR1 SQVTM, CDR2 ANQGSEA. The CDR3 DNA sequence: TGCAGCGTGGGGGGTTCGGACGAGCAGTACTTC. Protein product: CSVGGSDEQYF.

Here the CDR3 DNA reads TGTGCCTGGAGTGAGGGGACAGGGGGCTACGAGCAGTACTTC. Its protein is CAWSEGTGGYEQYF. The chain employs TRBV30 and TRBJ2-5, with 11 bases lining up with TRBD1. The J call may be wrong; the DNA end is better matched by TRBJ2-7. Germline V gene sequence: CDR1 GTSNPN, CDR2 SVGIG (reference sequence). The CDR3 is 14 amino acids.

Notes on this clone: Distinct nucleotide sequences in the sample also encode this CDR3. This chain connects TRBV7-2 to TRBJ1-2; 9 bases agree with TRBD1. V trimming: 4 bases; J trimming: 3 bases; junction bases outside the gene matches: 3. CDR1 is SGHTA, CDR2 FQGNSA, per germline. The CDR3 covers 14 residues. As DNA, the CDR3 is TGTGCCAGCAGCTCGACAGGGGGGGACTATGGCTACACCTTC. Protein sequence: CASSSTGGDYGYTF.

The V gene is TRBV30, the J gene TRBJ2-3; tentative D call: TRBD2 (5 bases). The germline V and J ends were trimmed by 8 bases and 3 bases, with 18 bases remaining between them. CDR3 length: 14 residues. Per the germline V gene, CDR1 is GTSNPN and CDR2 is SVGIG (reference sequence). The CDR3 sequence is CAQSMASRTDTQYF. The CDR3 nucleotides are TGTGCCCAGAGCATGGCTAGCAGGACAGATACGCAGTATTTT.

The gene calls are TRBV7-8 and TRBJ1-2, with 11 nucleotides matching TRBD1. Germline CDR1 reads SGHVS; CDR2 reads FQNEAQ. The CDR3 is 15 residues long. J lost 5 bases, V lost 5 bases, and 7 bases had no gene match. Written as DNA, the CDR3 is TGTGCCAGCAGCCAGGGACAGGGGGTTGCTTATGGCTACACCTTC. Encoded protein: CASSQGQGVAYGYTF.

The chain combines TRBV25-1 with TRBJ1-2, with 10 bases matching TRBD1. Germline CDR1 and CDR2: MGHDK and SYGVNS. The CDR3 consists of 15 residues. Unmatched junction bases numbered 6, after V lost 0 bases and J lost 8 bases. The CDR3: CASSEYGTGVEGYTF. The CDR3 nucleotides read TGTGCCAGCAGTGAATACGGGACAGGGGTTGAAGGCTACACCTTC.

V and J are TRBV7-3 and TRBJ2-1; either TRBD1 or TRBD2 may fit D (5 bases each). The V gene's germline CDR1 is SGHTA and CDR2 FQGTGA. V was clipped by 0 bases and J by 9 bases, with 12 bases between them. This CDR3 comprises 14 residues. CDR3 DNA sequence: TGTGCCAGCAGCTTAACCTCCCGGGACGGTGAGCAGTTCTTC. It is translated as CASSLTSRDGEQFF.

This clone showed up just once. J is TRBJ2-7 and V is TRBV12-5; D perhaps matches TRBD2 (5 bases). Trimming removed 8 bases at V and 7 bases at J, with 18 bases between. This CDR3 is 13 amino acids long. Germline V gene sequence: CDR1 LGHNT, CDR2 FRNRAP. Written as DNA, the CDR3 is TGTGCTAGTTCTCAAGGGCTCCCGGGGGAGCAGTACTTC. Amino acid sequence: CASSQGLPGEQYF.

J is TRBJ2-3 and V is TRBV10-3; D is ambiguous. The CDR3 loop spans 13 amino acids. Germline assignment: CDR1 ENHRY and CDR2 SYGVKD. V lost 0 bases to trimming and J lost 6 bases, with 7 bases between them. This chain's CDR3 is CAISESKWDTQYF. The CDR3 coding sequence is TGTGCCATCAGTGAGTCAAAATGGGATACGCAGTATTTT.

The chain joins TRBV7-2 to TRBJ2-3, with D perhaps given as TRBD1 or TRBD2 (5 bases each). The germline V gene has CDR1 SGHTA and CDR2 FQGNSA. The CDR3 totals 15 residues. V was trimmed by 3 bases and J by 5 bases, leaving 15 bases between them. CDR3 in amino acids: CASSFGANGVDTQYF. CDR3 sequence (DNA): TGTGCCAGCAGCTTCGGGGCTAACGGGGTAGATACGCAGTATTTT.

The gene calls are TRBV11-2 and TRBJ2-3; 8 bases fit TRBD1. With V trimmed by 6 bases and J by 1 base, 3 bases remained unmatched. Per the germline V gene, CDR1 is SGHAT and CDR2 is FQNNGV. CDR3 size: 14 residues. In nucleotides, the CDR3 is TGTGCCAGCAGTACGGGACAGGGCACAGATACGCAGTATTTT. Protein sequence: CASSTGQGTDTQYF.

J is TRBJ1-1 and V is TRBV7-9, with 7 bases matching TRBD1. The J segment lost 4 bases and the V segment lost 7 bases, leaving 3 bases of the junction unmatched. This CDR3 region has 12 residues. The germline V gene encodes CDR1 SEHNR and CDR2 FQNEAQ (reference sequence). CDR3 in DNA: TGTGCCAGCAACCCAGGGGGCACTGAAGCTTTCTTT. Its translation: CASNPGGTEAFF.

V is TRBV7-8 and J is TRBJ1-5; the match to TRBD1 covers 9 bases. CDR3 size: 15 residues. Germline lookup yields CDR1 SGHVS and CDR2 FQNEAQ. With 1 base clipped from V and 6 bases from J, the junction kept 4 bases outside the gene matches. CDR3 nucleotide sequence: TGTGCCAGCAGCTTAGGACGACAGGGGGTTCAGCCCCAGCATTTT. It specifies CASSLGRQGVQPQHF.

This chain links TRBV5-6 with TRBJ2-1; the match to TRBD2 covers 7 bases. The germline V gene encodes CDR1 SGHDT and CDR2 YYEEEE. V gave up 0 bases and J gave up 7 bases; unmatched junction bases: 4. CDR3 size: 14 residues. The CDR3 reads CASSLVRAGNEQFF. Written as DNA, the CDR3 is TGTGCCAGCAGCTTGGTTCGAGCGGGGAATGAGCAGTTCTTC.

The table lists this clone with a few counts. The rearrangement links TRBV5-1 to TRBJ1-1, with TRBD1 matching 8 bases. V shed 3 bases and J 6 bases; nucleotides not matched to a gene: 4. This CDR3 is built from 13 residues. Germline-derived CDR1 and CDR2 are SGHRS and YFSETQ. CDR3: CASSYGTGAEAFF. The CDR3 region has the DNA TGCGCCAGCAGCTACGGGACAGGCGCTGAAGCTTTCTTT.